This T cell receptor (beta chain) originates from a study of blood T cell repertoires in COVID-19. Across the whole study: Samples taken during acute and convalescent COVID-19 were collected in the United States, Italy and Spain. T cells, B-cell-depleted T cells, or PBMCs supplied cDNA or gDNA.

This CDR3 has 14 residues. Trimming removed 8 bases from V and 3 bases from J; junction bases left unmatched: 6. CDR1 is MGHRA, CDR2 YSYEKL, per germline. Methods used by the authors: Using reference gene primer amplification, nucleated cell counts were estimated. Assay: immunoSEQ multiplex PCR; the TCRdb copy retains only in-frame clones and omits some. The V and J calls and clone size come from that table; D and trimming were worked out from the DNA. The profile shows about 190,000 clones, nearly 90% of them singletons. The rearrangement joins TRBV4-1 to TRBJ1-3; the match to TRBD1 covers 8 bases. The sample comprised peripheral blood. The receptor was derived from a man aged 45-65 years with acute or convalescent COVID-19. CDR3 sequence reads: CASAGQGYGNTIYF. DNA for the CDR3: TGCGCCAGCGCCGGACAGGGCTATGGAAACACCATATATTTT.